The clone carrying this T cell receptor (beta chain) was seen just once. The antigen is undetermined. The table came from immunoSEQ multiplex PCR; TCRdb's copy has only in-frame clones and leaves some out. The table shows 150,000 to 200,000 clones, with less than 95% occurring only once. The entry originates in a study of T cell responses to AZD1222 COVID-19 vaccine. Germline V gene data show CDR1 as MNHEY and CDR2 as SVGEGT. J gave up 0 bases and V 6 bases, and 5 bases lay outside the gene matches. This CDR3 contains 15 residues. Study results and caveats: Clonal diversity was possibly underestimated; the donors were predominantly white British and more often female.

This sequence joins TRBV6-2 or TRBV6-3 and TRBJ2-1; TRBD2 aligns across 7 bases. This TCR came from an adult in good health. Sequenced here: peripheral blood, sampled on day 0 of AZD1222 vaccination. For the CDR3, the DNA is TGTGCCAGCAGCCCCAGCGGGAACTCCTACAATGAGCAGTTCTTC. Translated, it gives CASSPSGNSYNEQFF.